Listed here are 14 T cell receptor beta chains from one sample, sequenced in a study of shared clonotypes between healthy human individuals. Sequenced by immunoSEQ multiplex PCR; TCRdb stores in-frame clones only, minus some. The table shows hundreds of thousands of clones, with around 87% occurring only once. The specimen was memory CD8+ T cells sorted from blood. Documented subset: CD45RO+ cells pooled with CCR7-negative TemRA cells. These TCRs come from a man aged 18 to 29 in good health.

This clone was seen a few times. The V gene is TRBV6-4, the J gene TRBJ2-1, with TRBD1 matching 8 bases. This CDR3 is built from 14 residues. V was pared by 3 bases and J by 6 bases, with 4 bases of the junction left unmatched. CDR1 and CDR2 (germline): MRHNA, SNTAGT. The CDR3 loop is CASSESGTGNEQFF. CDR3 sequence (DNA): TGTGCCAGCAGTGAGTCCGGGACAGGCAATGAGCAGTTCTTC.

This clone was counted between two and nine times. The genes are TRBV27 and TRBJ1-5; 9 bases fit TRBD1. Germline V lookup: CDR1 MNHEY, CDR2 SMNVEV (reference sequence). With 5 bases clipped from V and 2 bases from J, the junction kept 7 bases outside the gene matches. This CDR3 region has 16 residues. CDR3 in amino acids: CASSLTQGAGNQPQHF. CDR3 nucleotides: TGTGCCAGCAGTCTCACACAGGGGGCAGGCAATCAGCCCCAGCATTTT.

The chain uses TRBV30 and TRBJ2-7; possibly TRBD2 for D (5 bases). Germline V lookup: CDR1 GTSNPN, CDR2 SVGIG (reference sequence). V lost 2 bases and J 3 bases, leaving 14 bases between the germline ends. There are 14 residues in the CDR3. The CDR3 sequence is CAWSWSGSVYEQYF. CDR3 nucleotides: TGTGCCTGGAGTTGGAGCGGAAGCGTCTACGAGCAGTACTTC.

This clone appeared many times. The V and J genes are TRBV5-1 and TRBJ1-1, with D uncertain. Germline V gene lookup returns CDR1 SGHRS and CDR2 YFSETQ. With 4 bases removed from V and 0 bases from J, the gap between germline ends came to 13 bases. This CDR3 has 15 residues. CDR3 sequence: CASSDRDQMNTEAFF. CDR3 DNA sequence: TGCGCCAGCAGCGACCGGGATCAAATGAACACTGAAGCTTTCTTT.

The chain employs TRBV2 and TRBJ2-3; 8 bases are a match to TRBD1. From germline, CDR1 is SNHLY and CDR2 FYNNEI. This CDR3 is 15 amino acids long. Unmatched junction bases numbered 6, after V lost 5 bases and J lost 2 bases. The CDR3 here is CASSTTGGSTDTQYF. The CDR3 DNA sequence: TGTGCCAGCAGTACTACAGGGGGGTCCACAGATACGCAGTATTTT.

The chain has TRBV28 and TRBJ1-2; D is ambiguous. Germline loops: CDR1 MDHEN, CDR2 SYDVKM. CDR3 length: 13 amino acids. The V end was cut by 2 bases, the J end by 10 bases, with 14 bases between. The CDR3 DNA reads TGTGCCAGCAGTTTAGGTCAGGCCGCCGACTACACCTTC. Its protein product is CASSLGQAADYTF.

The chain recombines TRBV29-1 with TRBJ2-3; D is uncertain. The CDR3 extends over 12 amino acids. Trimming left V 0 bases short and J 7 bases short, with 8 bases between. Germline V gene sequence: CDR1 SQVTM, CDR2 ANQGSEA. The CDR3 here is CSVEDPGYTQYF. The CDR3, as DNA: TGCAGCGTTGAAGATCCTGGGTATACGCAGTATTTT.

V usage is TRBV27 and J usage is TRBJ1-2; 8 nucleotides align to TRBD1. V dropped 8 bases and J dropped 2; count of bases not matched to a gene: 7. Germline V CDR1 and CDR2: MNHEY, SMNVEV (reference sequence). The CDR3 length is 14 residues. Here the CDR3 reads CASRDRQKNYGYTF. CDR3 sequence (DNA): TGTGCCAGCCGGGACAGGCAGAAGAACTATGGCTACACCTTC.

V and J are TRBV7-9 and TRBJ2-1; the D call may be TRBD1 or TRBD2 (5 bases each). With 1 base removed from V and 0 bases from J, the gap between germline ends came to 16 bases. The CDR3 covers 18 residues. Germline-derived CDR1 and CDR2 are SEHNR and FQNEAQ (reference sequence). Written as DNA, the CDR3 is TGTGCCAGCAGCTTAGAGTTGGGGGTTCCGAGCTCCTACAATGAGCAGTTCTTC. As protein: CASSLELGVPSSYNEQFF.

This chain connects TRBV6-5 to TRBJ1-5, with D possibly being TRBD1 (6 bases). Trimming cost V 5 bases and J 3 bases, with 14 bases left between them. The CDR3 sequence is 15 residues long. CDR1 is MNHEY and CDR2 is SVGAGI in the germline V gene. The CDR3 loop is CASSQGPHTNQPQHF. The CDR3 DNA reads as TGTGCCAGCAGTCAGGGGCCGCACACCAATCAGCCCCAGCATTTT.

V and J are TRBV5-4 and TRBJ2-3, with a tentative D call TRBD1 (6 bases). Trimming cost V 1 base and J 3 bases, with 12 bases left between them. Germline V gene sequence: CDR1 SGHNT, CDR2 YYREEE (reference sequence). This CDR3 is built from 15 residues. CDR3 nucleotides: TGTGCCAGCAGCTTGAACAGGGCCACGACAGATACGCAGTATTTT. This codes for CASSLNRATTDTQYF. Complete variable domain (other parts from reference TRBV5-4 and TRBJ2-3): ETGVTQSPTHLIKTRGQQVTLRCSSQSGHNTVSWYQQALGQGPQFIFQYYREEENGRGNFPPRFSGLQFPNYSSELNVNALELDDSALYLCASSLNRATTDTQYFGPGTRLTVL.

The chain uses TRBV28 and TRBJ1-3; unclear D gene. Germline CDR1 MDHEN, CDR2 SYDVKM. This CDR3 comprises 14 residues. Between the trimmed V and J ends, which lost 6 bases and 0 bases, there was a span of 9 bases. The CDR3 coding sequence is TGTGCCAGCAGGGACCGGATCTCTGGAAACACCATATATTTT. Translating gives CASRDRISGNTIYF.

The V gene is TRBV7-6, the J gene TRBJ2-3; 8 bases match TRBD1. CDR3 length: 20 residues. After removal of 1 base from V and 2 bases from J, the junction contained 17 bases not matched to a gene. CDR1 SGHVS and CDR2 FNYEAQ come from the germline V gene. The CDR3, as DNA: TGTGCCAGCAGCTTAGGCGTTGGACAGGGTCCTCCATCCATCACAGATACGCAGTATTTT. Protein sequence: CASSLGVGQGPPSITDTQYF. The complete variable domain, with remaining parts taken from reference TRBV7-6 and TRBJ2-3, reads GAGVSQSPRYKVTKRGQDVALRCDPISGHVSLYWYRQALGQGPEFLTYFNYEAQQDKSGLPNDRFSAERPEGSISTLTIQRTEQRDSAMYRCASSLGVGQGPPSITDTQYFGPGTRLTVL.

The chain joins TRBV6-6 to TRBJ2-2, with D unclear. CDR3 length: 14 residues. Per the germline V gene, CDR1 is MNHNY and CDR2 is SVGAGI (reference sequence). The germline V and J ends were trimmed by 8 bases and 6 bases, with 16 bases remaining between them. In DNA, the CDR3 is TGTGCCAGCGTCTTAGGATACCGCCCCGGGGAGCTGTTTTTT. This translates into CASVLGYRPGELFF.